This T cell receptor (beta chain) appears in the sequencing data of a study of regulatory T cells in long-lasting Graves disease. This CDR3 region has 14 residues. Germline V gene data show CDR1 as DFQATT and CDR2 as SNEGSKA (reference sequence). The V gene end was trimmed by 2 bases and the J gene end by 1 base; junction bases not matched to a gene: 0. Libraries of TCR beta came from iRepertoire HTBI primers plus Arm-PCR of CDR3 regions. TCRdb passed the multiplex PCR reads through MiXCR, listing each CDR3 protein once. The sample includes 200,000 to 300,000 distinct CDR3 sequences, roughly a fifth seen only once; the top ten take over 11%. About this clonotype itself: Given a much more abundant clone one base away, this may be a read error.

Time point reported: newly diagnosed GD, antithyroid drugs for less than 3 months. RNA isolated from PBMCs was used to make the TCR library. This clonotype originated in a female donor with Graves disease. The source material was peripheral blood mononuclear cells (PBMCs), sampled at new diagnosis, from a patient treated with antithyroid drugs. J is TRBJ2-3 and V is TRBV20-1; 10 bases are a match to TRBD2. CDR3 DNA sequence: TGCAGTGCTAGACTAGCGGGGGGCACAGATACGCAGTATTTT. This translates into CSARLAGGTDTQYF.